Reported below is one TCR beta chain. Trimming at V came to 5 bases and at J to 7 bases, leaving 5 bases not matched to a gene. The CDR3 is 14 residues long. Germline CDR1 and CDR2: SEHNR and FQNEAQ (reference sequence). After extraction with the RNeasy kit, roughly 0.5 to 1 ug of the RNA was reverse transcribed using random hexamers. TCRdb re-derived calls from the immunoSEQ multiplex PCR reads in MiXCR, one entry per CDR3 protein. The sample records over 300,000 distinct CDR3 sequences, under 95% being singletons. The data were obtained in a study of CD8 T cells in Susac syndrome. Each multiple sclerosis control was a treatment-naive patient with relapsing-remitting disease that was either stable or active. The CD8+ and CD4+ T cells were isolated magnetically using a negative isolation approach, whereas the TEMRA cells were enriched by FACS.

This clonotype was obtained from a human donor with multiple sclerosis. The specimen sequenced was CD4+ T cells from PBMCs. The rearrangement joins TRBV7-9 to TRBJ1-3; 10 nucleotides agree with TRBD1. The CDR3 DNA follows: TGTGCCAGCAGCCAAGGGACAGGGGTGAACACCATATATTTT. This encodes CASSQGTGVNTIYF.